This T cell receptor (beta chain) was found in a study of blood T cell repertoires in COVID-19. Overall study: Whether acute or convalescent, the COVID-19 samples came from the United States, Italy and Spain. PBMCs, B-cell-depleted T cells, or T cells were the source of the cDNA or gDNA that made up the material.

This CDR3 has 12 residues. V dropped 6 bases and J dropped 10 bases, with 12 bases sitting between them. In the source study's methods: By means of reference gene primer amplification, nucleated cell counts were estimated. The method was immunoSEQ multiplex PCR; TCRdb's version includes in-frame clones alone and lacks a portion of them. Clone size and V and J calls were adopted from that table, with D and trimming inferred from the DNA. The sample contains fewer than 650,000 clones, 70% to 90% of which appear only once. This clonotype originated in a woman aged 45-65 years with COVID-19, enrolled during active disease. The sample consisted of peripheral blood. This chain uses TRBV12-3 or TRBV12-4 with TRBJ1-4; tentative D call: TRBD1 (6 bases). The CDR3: CASSQGHGKLFF. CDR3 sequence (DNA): TGTGCCAGCAGCCAGGGGCATGGAAAACTGTTTTTT.